Below, 10 T cell receptor beta chains from the same sample are listed, as sequenced in a study of T cell clonality in common variable immunodeficiency. Study-wide points: Reportedly, TCR beta sequences from common variable immunodeficiency showed fewer deletions and N-nucleotide insertions.

Repertoires were generated with immunoSEQ multiplex PCR, while TCRdb's copy carries only in-frame clones and drops some. Altogether approximately 7,800 clones were found in the sample, and no singletons occur. No antigens are known for them. The source material was peripheral blood mononuclear cells. The receptors were gathered from a human donor with common variable immunodeficiency.

In its sample, this clone was seen a few times. The CDR3 is cut off 3 residues early in the read; its end comes from the germline J gene. The rearrangement joins TRBV6-1 to TRBJ2-7; D is possibly TRBD1 (5 bases). CDR1 is MNHNS and CDR2 is SASEGT in the germline V gene. The CDR3 is 15 amino acids. Deletions cut 2 bases from V and 2 bases from J, with 13 bases between. The CDR3 loop is CASSEIKTGTYEQYF. CDR3 bases read: TGTGCCAGCAGTGAAATCAAAACAGGAACCTACGAG.

As regards this clone: The CDR3 end is not reached by the read, which stops 3 residues before it; the germline J gene fills it in. The chain recombines TRBV7-9 with TRBJ1-3; possibly TRBD1 for D (5 bases). The V gene's germline CDR1 is SEHNR and CDR2 FQNEAQ (reference sequence). The CDR3 is 14 amino acids. V lost 5 bases, J lost 4 bases, and 12 bases lay in between. This CDR3 reads CASSPDNKGNTIYF. CDR3 bases read: TGTGCCAGCAGCCCGGACAACAAGGGAAACACC.

This clone was seen a few times. Sequencing ends 3 residues short of the CDR3 end; the germline J gene provides the rest. The rearrangement joins TRBV7-9 to TRBJ2-5; TRBD1 matches 9 bases. Germline V gives CDR1 SEHNR, CDR2 FQNEAQ (reference sequence). After removal of 5 bases from V and 1 base from J, the junction contained 5 bases not matched to a gene. The CDR3 consists of 15 residues. The CDR3 is CASSTNRGLQETQYF. The DNA read from the CDR3 is TGTGCCAGCAGCACCAACAGGGGGCTCCAAGAGACC.

This clone is categorized as medium-sized. The CDR3 reads CASSFRPSGSGSTWDTQYF. The covered CDR3 bases are TGTGCCAGCAGTTTTCGGCCGTCGGGTAGCGGGAGTACGTGGGATACG. The V gene is TRBV12-3 or TRBV12-4, the J gene TRBJ2-3; 9 nucleotides agree with TRBD2. The read stops 3 residues short of the end of the CDR3; the missing end is completed from the germline J gene. Trimming took 3 bases from V and 6 from J; bases not matched to a gene: 19. CDR3 length equals 19 residues.

CDR3 residues: CASSWPDRVLHEQFF. The sequenced part of the CDR3 DNA is TGTGCCAGCAGCTGGCCGGACAGAGTTTTACATGAG. The chain links TRBV7-2 to TRBJ2-1; tentatively, D is TRBD1 (6 bases). The read falls 3 residues short of the CDR3 end, and the missing part is taken from the germline J gene. Germline loops: CDR1 SGHTA, CDR2 FQGNSA. This CDR3 spans 15 amino acids. Trimming cost V 4 bases and J 8 bases, with 18 bases left between them.

CDR3 sequence: CASRNPWGEPNTEAFF. The part of the CDR3 DNA that was read is TGTGCCAGTAGAAACCCTTGGGGGGAGCCGAACACTGAA. The chain has TRBV19 and TRBJ1-1; the D gene is possibly TRBD1 (5 bases). Read data end 3 residues before the CDR3 end; the end is taken from the germline J gene. The germline gives CDR1 LNHDA, CDR2 SQIVND (reference sequence). Trimming took off 6 bases at V and 1 base at J, with 18 bases between the two ends. The CDR3 contains 16 residues. Drawing the rest from reference TRBV19 and TRBJ1-1, the complete variable domain is DGGITQSPKYLFRKEGQNVTLSCEQNLNHDAMYWYRQDPGQGLRLIYYSQIVNDFQKGDIAEGYSVSREKKESFPLTVTSAQKNPTAFYLCASRNPWGEPNTEAFFGQGTRLTVV.

This clone was observed a few times. The read gets to within 3 residues of the CDR3 end, and the germline J gene fills in the rest. The J gene is TRBJ2-7, the V gene TRBV7-9; a weak D match, TRBD1 (6 bases). The V end lost 5 bases, the J end lost 5 bases, and 13 bases lay between the germline ends. The germline V gene encodes CDR1 SEHNR and CDR2 FQNEAQ (reference sequence). The CDR3 runs 13 residues. The CDR3 bases that were read are TGTGCCAGCAGCACCACAGGGTCCGACGAG. This translates into CASSTTGSDE. The complete CDR3 reads CASSTTGSDEQYF. The full variable domain, rest sourced from reference TRBV7-9 and TRBJ2-7, is DTGVSQNPRHKITKRGQNVTFRCDPISEHNRLYWYRQTLGQGPEFLTYFQNEAQLEKSRLLSDRFSAERPKGSFSTLEIQRTEQGDSAMYLCASSTTGSDEQYFGPGTRLTVT.

Concerning this clone: The CDR3 end is not reached by the read, which stops 3 residues before it; the germline J gene fills it in. V usage is TRBV7-2 and J usage is TRBJ2-4; tentative D call: TRBD1 (6 bases). Germline V gene data show CDR1 as SGHTA and CDR2 as FQGNSA. The CDR3 has 13 amino acids. The CDR3: CASSESATRGQYF. The covered CDR3 bases are TGTGCCAGCAGCGAAAGCGCAACCAGGGGT.

Note on this clone: The read is 3 residues too short to cover the CDR3 end, so that end is filled in from the germline J gene. The V gene is TRBV7-2, the J gene TRBJ2-7; 10 nucleotides agree with TRBD2. The CDR3 extends over 15 amino acids. The germline CDR1 and CDR2 sequences are SGHTA and FQGNSA. Trimming cost V 1 base and J 2 bases; bases outside gene matches: 2. The CDR3 sequence: CASSLVTSGAYEQYF. The covered CDR3 bases are TGTGCCAGCAGCTTAGTCACTAGCGGGGCCTACGAG.

This clone has only a few counts. The DNA read from the CDR3 is TGTGCCAGTAGTATGTCCTTGAACACTGAA. Its protein is CASSMSLNTE. The whole CDR3 sequence is CASSMSLNTEAFF. The chain uses TRBV19 and TRBJ1-1; D gene ambiguous. Coverage ceases 3 residues before the CDR3 finishes, and the germline J gene fills in the end. Trimming removed 3 bases at V and 0 bases at J, with 5 bases between. The CDR3 runs 13 residues. Germline V CDR1 and CDR2: LNHDA, SQIVND (reference sequence).